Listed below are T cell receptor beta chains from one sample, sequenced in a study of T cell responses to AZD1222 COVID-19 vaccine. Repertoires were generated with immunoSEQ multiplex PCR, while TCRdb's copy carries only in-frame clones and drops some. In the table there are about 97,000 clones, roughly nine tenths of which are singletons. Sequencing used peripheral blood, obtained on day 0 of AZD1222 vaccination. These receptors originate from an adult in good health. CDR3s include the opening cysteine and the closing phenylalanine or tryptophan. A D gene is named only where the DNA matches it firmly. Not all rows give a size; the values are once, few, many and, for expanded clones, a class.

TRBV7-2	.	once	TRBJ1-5	CASSLGGGEHQPQHF	TGTGCCAGCAGCTTAGGTGGGGGAGAACATCAGCCCCAGCATTTT
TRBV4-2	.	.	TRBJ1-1	CASSQYRGSDRNTEAFF	TGTGCCAGCAGCCAGTATCGAGGGTCGGACAGGAACACTGAAGCTTTCTTT
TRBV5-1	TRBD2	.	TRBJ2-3	CASSLAPSGGLDTQYF	TGCGCCAGCAGCTTGGCCCCTAGCGGGGGGTTGGATACGCAGTATTTT
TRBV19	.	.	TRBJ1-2	CASSIQFTYGYTF	TGTGCCAGTAGTATTCAGTTCACCTATGGCTACACCTTC
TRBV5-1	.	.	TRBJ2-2	CASSLGQPTGELFF	TGCGCCAGCAGCTTGGGACAGCCCACCGGGGAGCTGTTTTTT
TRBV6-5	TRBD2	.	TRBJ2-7	CASSARSGGYEQYF	TGTGCCAGCAGCGCCAGGAGCGGGGGCTACGAGCAGTACTTC
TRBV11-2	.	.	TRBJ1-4	CASSSRVGYNEKLFF	TGTGCCAGCAGCTCCAGGGTGGGGTATAATGAAAAACTGTTTTTT
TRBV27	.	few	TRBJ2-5	CASSLLARGETQYF	TGTGCCAGCAGTTTATTGGCTAGAGGAGAGACCCAGTACTTC
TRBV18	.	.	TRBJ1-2	CASSPAGVNGYTF	TGTGCCAGCTCACCTGCGGGGGTGAATGGCTACACCTTC
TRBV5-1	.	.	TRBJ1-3	CASSVNREEGNTIYF	TGCGCCAGCAGCGTCAACAGGGAGGAAGGAAACACCATATATTTT
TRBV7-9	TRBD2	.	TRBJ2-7	CASSSPGLAFSYEQYF	TGTGCCAGCAGCTCACCGGGACTAGCCTTTTCCTACGAGCAGTACTTC
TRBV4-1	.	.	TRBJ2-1	CASSQETAIRGEQFF	TGCGCCAGCAGCCAAGAGACAGCCATCCGAGGTGAGCAGTTCTTC
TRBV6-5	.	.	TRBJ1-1	CASSYSGENTEAFF	TGTGCCAGCAGTTACTCAGGGGAGAACACTGAAGCTTTCTTT
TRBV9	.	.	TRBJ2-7	CASSVGAGIFVGAEQYF	TGTGCCAGCAGCGTAGGAGCAGGGATCTTCGTCGGTGCCGAGCAGTACTTC
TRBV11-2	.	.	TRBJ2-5	CASSPGFPQETQYF	TGTGCCAGCAGCCCCGGTTTCCCCCAAGAGACCCAGTACTTC
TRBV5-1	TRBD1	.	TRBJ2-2	CASSSDRGTGELFF	TGCGCCAGCAGCTCTGACAGGGGAACCGGGGAGCTGTTTTTT
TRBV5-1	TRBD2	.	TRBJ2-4	CASSSGLAGADQYF	TGCGCCAGCAGCTCGGGACTAGCGGGGGCCGATCAGTACTTC
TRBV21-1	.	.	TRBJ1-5	CASSRGGRGRPQHF	TGTGCCAGCAGCCGAGGGGGCAGGGGGCGGCCCCAGCATTTT
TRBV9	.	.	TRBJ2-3	CASSVGTASTDTQYF	TGTGCCAGCAGCGTAGGAACAGCTAGCACAGATACGCAGTATTTT
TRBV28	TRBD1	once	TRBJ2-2	CASSESRDRGLTGELFF	TGTGCCAGCAGTGAAAGCCGGGACAGGGGGCTGACCGGGGAGCTGTTTTTT
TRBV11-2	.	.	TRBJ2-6	CASSEGGANVLTF	TGTGCCAGCAGCGAAGGGGGGGCCAACGTCCTGACTTTC
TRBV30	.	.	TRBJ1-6	CAWIGGSLRDGSPLHF	TGTGCCTGGATTGGGGGCAGCCTACGAGACGGTTCACCCCTCCACTTT
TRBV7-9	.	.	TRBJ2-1	CASSFIQVPYNEQFF	TGTGCCAGCAGCTTCATCCAGGTCCCCTACAATGAGCAGTTCTTC
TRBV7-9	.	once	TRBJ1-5	CASSLAQGEGQPQHF	TGTGCCAGCAGCTTAGCTCAGGGTGAGGGACAGCCCCAGCATTTT
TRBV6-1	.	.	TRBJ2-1	CASSEIFSRQFF	TGTGCCAGCAGTGAAATCTTCTCGCGGCAGTTCTTC
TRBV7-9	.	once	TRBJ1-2	CASSLVLGDYGYTF	TGTGCCAGCAGCTTAGTCCTGGGTGACTATGGCTACACCTTC
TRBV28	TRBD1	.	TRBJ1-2	CASSLRTGGNRFDYTF	TGTGCCAGCAGTTTAAGGACAGGGGGGAATCGGTTTGACTACACCTTC
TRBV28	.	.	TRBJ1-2	CASSLNADYGYTF	TGTGCCAGCAGTTTAAATGCGGACTATGGCTACACCTTC
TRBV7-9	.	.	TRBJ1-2	CASSLAEYGYTF	TGTGCCAGCAGCTTAGCGGAATATGGCTACACCTTC
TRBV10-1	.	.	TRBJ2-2	CASSGGVAGELFF	TGCGCCAGCAGTGGAGGAGTCGCCGGGGAGCTGTTTTTT